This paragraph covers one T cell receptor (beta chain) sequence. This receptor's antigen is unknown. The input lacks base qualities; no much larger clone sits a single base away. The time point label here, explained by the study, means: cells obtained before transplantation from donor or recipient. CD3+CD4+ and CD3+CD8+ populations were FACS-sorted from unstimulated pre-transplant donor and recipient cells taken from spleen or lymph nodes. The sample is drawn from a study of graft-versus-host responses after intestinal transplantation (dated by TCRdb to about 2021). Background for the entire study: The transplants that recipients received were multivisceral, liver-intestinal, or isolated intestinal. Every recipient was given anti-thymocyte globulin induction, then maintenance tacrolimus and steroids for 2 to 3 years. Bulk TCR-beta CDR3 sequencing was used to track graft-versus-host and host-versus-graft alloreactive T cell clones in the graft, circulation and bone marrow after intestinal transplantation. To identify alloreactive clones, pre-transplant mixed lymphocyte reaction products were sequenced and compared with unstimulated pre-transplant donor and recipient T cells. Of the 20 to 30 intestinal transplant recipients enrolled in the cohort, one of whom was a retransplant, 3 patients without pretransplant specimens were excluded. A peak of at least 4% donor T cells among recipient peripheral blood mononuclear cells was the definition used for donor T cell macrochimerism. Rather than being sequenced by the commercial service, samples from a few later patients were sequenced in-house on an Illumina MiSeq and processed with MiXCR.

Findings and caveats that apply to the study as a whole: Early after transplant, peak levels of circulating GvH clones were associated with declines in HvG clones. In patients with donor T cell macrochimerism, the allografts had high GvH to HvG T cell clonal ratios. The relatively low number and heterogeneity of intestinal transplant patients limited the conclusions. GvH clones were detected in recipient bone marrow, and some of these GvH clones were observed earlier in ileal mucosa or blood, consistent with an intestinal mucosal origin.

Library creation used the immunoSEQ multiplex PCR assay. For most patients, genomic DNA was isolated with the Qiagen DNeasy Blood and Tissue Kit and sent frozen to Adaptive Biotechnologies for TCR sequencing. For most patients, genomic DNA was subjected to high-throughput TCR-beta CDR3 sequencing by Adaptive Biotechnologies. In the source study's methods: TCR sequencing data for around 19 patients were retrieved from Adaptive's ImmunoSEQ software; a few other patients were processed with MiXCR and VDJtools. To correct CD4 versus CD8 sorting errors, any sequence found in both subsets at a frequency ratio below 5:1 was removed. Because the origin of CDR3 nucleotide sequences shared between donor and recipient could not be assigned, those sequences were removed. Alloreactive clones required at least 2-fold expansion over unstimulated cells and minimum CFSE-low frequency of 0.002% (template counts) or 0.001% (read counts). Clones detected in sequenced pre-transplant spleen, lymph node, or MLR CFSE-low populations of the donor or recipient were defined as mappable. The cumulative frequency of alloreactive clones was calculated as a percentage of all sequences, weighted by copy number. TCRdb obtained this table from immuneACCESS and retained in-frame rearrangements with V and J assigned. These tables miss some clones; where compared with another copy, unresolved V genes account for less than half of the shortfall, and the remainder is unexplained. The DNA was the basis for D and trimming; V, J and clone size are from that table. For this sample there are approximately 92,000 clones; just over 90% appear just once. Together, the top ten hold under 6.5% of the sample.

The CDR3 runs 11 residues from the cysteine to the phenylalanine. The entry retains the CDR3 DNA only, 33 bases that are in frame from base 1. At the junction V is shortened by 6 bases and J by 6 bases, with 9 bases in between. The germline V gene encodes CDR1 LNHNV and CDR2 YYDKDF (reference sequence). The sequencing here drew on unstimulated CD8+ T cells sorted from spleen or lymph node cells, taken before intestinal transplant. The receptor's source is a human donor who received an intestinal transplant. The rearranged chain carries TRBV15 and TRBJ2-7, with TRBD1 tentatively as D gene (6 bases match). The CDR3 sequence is CATRGAGEQYF. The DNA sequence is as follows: TGTGCCACCAGGGGGGCGGGCGAGCAGTACTTC.